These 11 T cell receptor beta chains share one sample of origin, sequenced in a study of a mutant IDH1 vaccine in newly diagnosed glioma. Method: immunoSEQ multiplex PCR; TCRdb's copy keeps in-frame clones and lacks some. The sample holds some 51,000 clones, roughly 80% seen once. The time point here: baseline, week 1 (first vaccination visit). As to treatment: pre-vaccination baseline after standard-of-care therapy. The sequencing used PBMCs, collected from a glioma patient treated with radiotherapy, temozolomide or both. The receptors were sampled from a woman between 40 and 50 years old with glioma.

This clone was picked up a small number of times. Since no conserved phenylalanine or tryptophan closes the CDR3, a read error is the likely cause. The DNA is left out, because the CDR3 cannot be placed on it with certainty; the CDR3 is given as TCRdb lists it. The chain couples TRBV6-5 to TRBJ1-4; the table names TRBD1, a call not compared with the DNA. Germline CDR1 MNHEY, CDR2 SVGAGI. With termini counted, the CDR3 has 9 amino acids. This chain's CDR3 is CASRNSDRV.

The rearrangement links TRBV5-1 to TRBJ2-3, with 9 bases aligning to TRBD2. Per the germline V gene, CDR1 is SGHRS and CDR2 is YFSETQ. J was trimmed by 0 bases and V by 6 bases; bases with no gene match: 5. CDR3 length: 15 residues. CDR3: CASNSGGTSTDTQYF. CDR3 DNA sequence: TGCGCCAGCAATAGCGGGGGAACTAGCACAGATACGCAGTATTTT.

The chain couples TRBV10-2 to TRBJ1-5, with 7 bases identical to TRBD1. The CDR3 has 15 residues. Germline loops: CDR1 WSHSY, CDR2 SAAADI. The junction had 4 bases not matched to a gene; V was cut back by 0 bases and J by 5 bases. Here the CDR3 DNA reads TGCGCCAGCAGTGAGTCGACAGGGCCCGATCAGCCCCAGCATTTT. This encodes CASSESTGPDQPQHF.

The DNA for the CDR3 is TGTGCCAGCAGCTTAATCAGTGGAACCTACAATGAGCAGTTCTTC. Residues: CASSLISGTYNEQFF. This chain joins TRBV7-2 and TRBJ2-1; D is unresolved. The CDR3 runs 15 residues. Germline CDR1 SGHTA, CDR2 FQGNSA. Trimming pared 2 bases from V and 2 bases from J, leaving 10 bases between.

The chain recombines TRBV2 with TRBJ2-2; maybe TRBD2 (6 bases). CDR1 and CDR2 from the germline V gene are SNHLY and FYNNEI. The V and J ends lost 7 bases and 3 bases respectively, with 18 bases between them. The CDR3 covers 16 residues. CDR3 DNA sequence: TGTGCCAGCATCCTCCCCCGGGGGTATGACACCGGGGAGCTGTTTTTT. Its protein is CASILPRGYDTGELFF. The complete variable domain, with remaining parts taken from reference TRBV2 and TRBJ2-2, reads EPEVTQTPSHQVTQMGQEVILRCVPISNHLYFYWYRQILGQKVEFLVSFYNNEISEKSEIFDDQFSVERPDGSNFTLKIRSTKLEDSAMYFCASILPRGYDTGELFFGEGSRLTVL.

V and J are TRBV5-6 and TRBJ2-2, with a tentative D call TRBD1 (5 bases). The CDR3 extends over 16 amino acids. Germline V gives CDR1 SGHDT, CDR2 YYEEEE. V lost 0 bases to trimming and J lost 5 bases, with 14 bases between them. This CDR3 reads CASSLELSGKTGELFF. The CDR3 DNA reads TGTGCCAGCAGCTTGGAATTATCAGGGAAAACCGGGGAGCTGTTTTTT.

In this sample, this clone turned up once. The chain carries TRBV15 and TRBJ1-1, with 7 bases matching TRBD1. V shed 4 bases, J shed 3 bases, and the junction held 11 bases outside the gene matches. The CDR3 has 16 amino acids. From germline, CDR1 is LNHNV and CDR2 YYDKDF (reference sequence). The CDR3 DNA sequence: TGTGCCACCAGCAAGATTCGACAGGGTGGCGACACTGAAGCTTTCTTT. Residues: CATSKIRQGGDTEAFF.

CDR3 DNA sequence: TGTGCCAGTAGCAGGGGGAACACTATGGGCTACACCTTC. This translates into CASSRGNTMGYTF. The V gene is TRBV19, the J gene TRBJ1-2; 7 positions match TRBD1. The J segment lost 8 bases and the V segment lost 6 bases, leaving 9 bases of the junction unmatched. The germline CDR1 and CDR2 sequences are LNHDA and SQIVND (reference sequence). This CDR3 contains 13 residues. Using reference TRBV19 and TRBJ1-2 for the parts outside the CDR3, the full variable domain is DGGITQSPKYLFRKEGQNVTLSCEQNLNHDAMYWYRQDPGQGLRLIYYSQIVNDFQKGDIAEGYSVSREKKESFPLTVTSAQKNPTAFYLCASSRGNTMGYTFGSGTRLTVV.

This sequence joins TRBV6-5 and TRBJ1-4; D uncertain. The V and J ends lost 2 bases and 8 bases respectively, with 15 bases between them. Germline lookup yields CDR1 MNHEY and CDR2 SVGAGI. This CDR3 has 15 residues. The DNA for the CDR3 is TGTGCCAGCAGTTACAGACGGGCCCCCCCGGAAAAACTGTTTTTT. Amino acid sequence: CASSYRRAPPEKLFF.

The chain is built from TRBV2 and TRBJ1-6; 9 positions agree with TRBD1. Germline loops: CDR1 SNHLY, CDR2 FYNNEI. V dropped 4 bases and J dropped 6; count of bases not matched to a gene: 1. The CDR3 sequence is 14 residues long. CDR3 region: CASSGGQGNSPLHF. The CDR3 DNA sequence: TGTGCCAGCAGTGGGGGACAGGGTAATTCACCCCTCCACTTT.

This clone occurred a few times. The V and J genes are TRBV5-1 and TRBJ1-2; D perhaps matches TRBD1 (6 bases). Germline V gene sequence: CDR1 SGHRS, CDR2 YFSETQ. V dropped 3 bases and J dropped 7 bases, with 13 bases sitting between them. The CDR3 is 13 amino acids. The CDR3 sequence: CASSSGYRVGYTF. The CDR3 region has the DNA TGCGCCAGCAGCTCCGGTTACAGGGTTGGCTACACCTTC.